This T cell receptor (beta chain) was sequenced in a study of shared clonotypes between healthy human individuals. It was across several immunoSEQ plates that each subset's genomic DNA was evenly split. This table comes from immunoSEQ multiplex PCR, and its TCRdb copy is limited to in-frame clones, with some not included. The sample shows approximately 2.3 million clones, 85% to 95% of them seen only once. Whole-study findings and limits: Sharing of clonotypes among donors was expected to vary with sequencing depth.

About this clone itself: No antigen is known for it.

Sequenced input: naive CD4+ T cells from PBMCs. The sample's subset: CD45RA+ positively selected. The clonotype comes from a man between 18 and 29 years old in good health. Some clones in this sample may be carry-over from other donors' samples.

The CDR3 sequence: CASSLTVLGNTEAFF. CDR3 in DNA: TGTGCCAGCAGCTTGACGGTGCTCGGGAACACTGAAGCTTTCTTT. This rearrangement joins TRBV5-5 to TRBJ1-1; D ambiguous. This CDR3 spans 15 amino acids. Germline lookup yields CDR1 SGHKS and CDR2 YYEKEE (reference sequence). Trimming removed 1 base at V and 1 base at J, with 11 bases between. Based on the CDR3 plus reference TRBV5-5 and TRBJ1-1, the full variable domain is DAGVTQSPTHLIKTRGQQVTLRCSPISGHKSVSWYQQVLGQGPQFIFQYYEKEERGRGNFPDRFSARQFPNYSSELNVNALLLGDSALYLCASSLTVLGNTEAFFGQGTRLTVV.